The 29 T cell receptor beta chains reported below all come from one sample, sequenced in a study of tumor-infiltrating lymphocytes in primary liver carcinoma (dated by TCRdb to about 2017). Blood RNA was extracted from unsorted whole blood with TRIzol reagent; germline DNA came from the DNeasy Blood & Tissue kit. The reads were generated on an Illumina HiSeq 2500. Using a constant-region primer and ProtoScript II reverse transcriptase, TCRbeta-specific cDNA was reverse-transcribed from around 500 ng total RNA. Construction of the TCRbeta libraries relied on three nested rounds of multiplex PCR, following a slightly modified ARM-PCR procedure. Multiplex TRBV1-TRBV30 forward primers and a Cbeta reverse primer were used in the first two PCR rounds, each of which was run for 10 to 11 cycles. TCRdb itself trimmed the public reads at Q25 with fastp, ran MiXCR and retained productive beta chains. Rows with one shared CDR3 protein collapse into an entry with the most common genes and DNA. The table for this sample lists about 180,000 distinct CDR3 sequences; 60% of them were counted only once. The ten largest clonotypes hold about 70% of the sample.

Input material: peripheral blood. Receptors were obtained from a man aged 40-55 years with primary liver carcinoma and hepatitis B virus infection.

This clonotype showed up just once. The chain is built from TRBV4-2 and TRBJ2-1; TRBD2 matches at 11 bases. The junction had 14 bases not matched to a gene; V was cut back by 0 bases and J by 7 bases. The germline gives CDR1 LGHNA, CDR2 YNFKEQ. This CDR3 spans 19 amino acids. The CDR3 region is CASSQEVLAGVSSQNEQFF. The CDR3 DNA reads as TGTGCCAGCAGCCAAGAGGTACTAGCGGGAGTAAGCTCACAGAATGAGCAGTTCTTC.

This rearrangement joins TRBV14 to TRBJ2-1; TRBD2 matches 14 bases. The CDR3 totals 15 residues. With 4 bases clipped from V and 9 bases from J, the junction kept 5 bases outside the gene matches. Germline loops: CDR1 SGHDN, CDR2 FVKESK. The CDR3, as DNA: TGTGCCAGCAGCCCCCGGACTAGCGGGAGGTTTGAGCAGTTCTTC. It specifies CASSPRTSGRFEQFF.

There are many counts of this clonotype. The chain couples TRBV11-2 to TRBJ2-1; the D is unclear. V was trimmed by 7 bases and J by 9 bases, leaving 16 bases between them. Germline CDR1 and CDR2: SGHAT and FQNNGV. This CDR3 contains 13 residues. The CDR3 nucleotides are TGTGCCAGCACGGATTTATTGAGTTTTGAGCAGTTCTTC. Residues: CASTDLLSFEQFF.

This clonotype showed up just a few times. The chain is built from TRBV12-3 or TRBV12-4 and TRBJ1-5, with 10 bases fitting TRBD1. The ends lost 6 bases at V and 6 bases at J; junction bases unmatched: 8. The CDR3 consists of 15 residues. CDR3 sequence (DNA): TGTGCCAGCAGACCAGGGACAGGGGTCACTCAGCCCCAGCATTTT. Residues: CASRPGTGVTQPQHF.

This sequence joins TRBV7-8 and TRBJ2-7; D is ambiguous. CDR3 length equals 15 residues. Germline assignment: CDR1 SGHVS and CDR2 FQNEAQ. V was cut by 1 base and J by 5 bases, with 15 bases left in between. The CDR3 DNA reads as TGTGCCAGCAGCTTAGGGCCCGGGTATGGCGACGAGCAGTACTTC. Translating it yields CASSLGPGYGDEQYF.

The chain couples TRBV11-2 to TRBJ2-3; D remains unclear. Near its end, the DNA agrees better with TRBJ1-5, so the J call may be wrong. The CDR3 sequence is 14 residues long. Per germline, CDR1 SGHAT and CDR2 FQNNGV. CDR3 region: CASSYLAAGDTQHF. The CDR3 region has the DNA TGTGCCAGCAGCTACCTAGCGGCAGGAGATACGCAGCATTTT.

The rearrangement joins TRBV5-1 to TRBJ2-7; 9 bases line up with TRBD2. V was pared by 4 bases and J by 0 bases, with 5 bases of the junction left unmatched. CDR1 is SGHRS and CDR2 is YFSETQ in the germline V gene. The CDR3 runs to 15 residues. The CDR3 region is CASSGRGGSSYEQYF. CDR3 nucleotides: TGCGCCAGCAGCGGGCGGGGGGGTTCCTCCTACGAGCAGTACTTC.

The rearrangement uses TRBV11-2 and TRBJ2-1, with D perhaps TRBD2 (6 bases). In germline, CDR1 is SGHAT, CDR2 FQNNGV. CDR3 length equals 15 residues. Deletions cut 3 bases from V and 8 bases from J, with 17 bases between. CDR3 coding DNA: TGTGCCAGCAGCTTGTCAGGGTTGCGGGACGATGAGCAGTTCTTC. It specifies CASSLSGLRDDEQFF. Drawing the rest from reference TRBV11-2 and TRBJ2-1, the complete variable domain is EAGVAQSPRYKIIEKRQSVAFWCNPISGHATLYWYQQILGQGPKLLIQFQNNGVVDDSQLPKDRFSAERLKGVDSTLKIQPAKLEDSAVYLCASSLSGLRDDEQFFGPGTRLTVL.

This clonotype was seen more than once but under ten times. V gene TRBV6-5 combines with J gene TRBJ2-5, with 12 bases aligning to TRBD1. CDR1 MNHEY and CDR2 SVGAGI come from the germline V gene. V was clipped by 5 bases and J by 5 bases; unmatched bases: 12. The CDR3 consists of 17 residues. The CDR3 coding sequence is TGTGCCAGCAGTACCAACTCCGGGACAGGGGGCCGGGAGACCCAGTACTTC. Residues: CASSTNSGTGGRETQYF.

The rearrangement joins TRBV29-1 to TRBJ2-1; 9 nucleotides line up with TRBD1. V dropped 2 bases and J dropped 6; count of bases not matched to a gene: 8. The CDR3 is made up of 15 amino acids. Germline-derived CDR1 and CDR2 are SQVTM and ANQGSEA. For the CDR3, the DNA is TGCAGCGTTGAACCTAAGGACAGGGGAGGCAATGAGCAGTTCTTC. Translation: CSVEPKDRGGNEQFF.

On this clonotype: Sequence at one end of the junction differs from germline and may be a read error. This rearrangement joins TRBV11-2 to TRBJ2-7; D is possibly TRBD2 (5 bases). The CDR3 extends over 14 amino acids. Germline V gives CDR1 SGHAT, CDR2 FQNNGV. CDR3 sequence reads: CASILTEGTYEQYF. CDR3 sequence (DNA): TGTGCCAGCATCTTAACCGAGGGAACATACGAGCAGTACTTC.

This clonotype came up many times. As DNA, the CDR3 is TGCGCCAGCAGCCAGATGACAGGGGGCGGGTATGGCTACACCTTC. It specifies CASSQMTGGGYGYTF. The rearrangement uses TRBV4-1 and TRBJ1-2, with 10 bases matching TRBD1. Trimming cost V 3 bases and J 5 bases; bases outside gene matches: 6. CDR1 is MGHRA, CDR2 YSYEKL, per germline. The CDR3 is made up of 15 amino acids.

This chain connects TRBV7-9 to TRBJ2-7; no definite D call. Trimming cost V 2 bases and J 7 bases, with 9 bases left between them. The CDR3 consists of 12 residues. CDR1 SEHNR and CDR2 FQNEAQ come from the germline V gene (reference sequence). In DNA, the CDR3 is TGTGCCAGCAGCTTAATAGGTCATGAGCAGTACTTC. This sequence encodes CASSLIGHEQYF. The full variable domain, completed using reference TRBV7-9 and TRBJ2-7, is DTGVSQNPRHKITKRGQNVTFRCDPISEHNRLYWYRQTLGQGPEFLTYFQNEAQLEKSRLLSDRFSAERPKGSFSTLEIQRTEQGDSAMYLCASSLIGHEQYFGPGTRLTVT.

On this clonotype itself: Possible read error: a much larger clone is one base away. The V call is TRBV4-1, the J call TRBJ2-3; D call uncertain. Germline V lookup: CDR1 MGHRA, CDR2 YSYEKL. Trimming removed 3 bases at V and 5 bases at J, with 18 bases between. This CDR3 has 16 residues. As DNA, the CDR3 is TGCGCCAGCAGCCATGCCAAAATGTATGGGGTAGATACGCAGTATTTT. Its translation: CASSHAKMYGVDTQYF.

As regards this clonotype: A single base separates this from a much larger clone, so it may be a read error. The J gene is TRBJ1-5, the V gene TRBV12-3 or TRBV12-4; a possible D gene is TRBD1 (5 bases). V lost 10 bases, J lost 8 bases, and 18 bases lay in between. This CDR3 has 13 residues. The CDR3 sequence: CANRHNSGEPQHF. The CDR3 bases are TGTGCCAACAGGCATAACAGCGGCGAGCCCCAGCATTTT.

With regard to this clonotype: The junction does not match germline at one end; this may be a read error. The chain uses TRBV11-2 and TRBJ2-3; D may be TRBD2 (5 bases). The CDR3 is made up of 15 amino acids. In germline, CDR1 is SGHAT, CDR2 FQNNGV. This chain's CDR3 is CVSGGRAGSTDTQYF. CDR3 in DNA: TGTGTCAGCGGAGGAAGGGCGGGTTCCACAGATACGCAGTATTTT.

This chain uses TRBV11-2 with TRBJ1-1; D is uncertain. The V and J ends lost 1 base and 11 bases respectively, with 11 bases between them. This CDR3 contains 12 residues. Per the germline V gene, CDR1 is SGHAT and CDR2 is FQNNGV. The CDR3 loop is CASSLAMWSAFF. CDR3 nucleotide sequence: TGTGCCAGCAGCTTAGCAATGTGGTCGGCTTTCTTT.

This clonotype has ten or more counts. This chain connects TRBV11-2 to TRBJ2-5; D unresolved. The length of the CDR3 is 14 residues. V gave up 5 bases and J gave up 5 bases, with 15 bases separating them. The germline V gene has CDR1 SGHAT and CDR2 FQNNGV. This CDR3 reads CASSSVKGLETQYF. In DNA, the CDR3 is TGTGCCAGCAGCAGCGTGAAGGGTTTGGAGACCCAGTACTTC.

The chain recombines TRBV11-2 with TRBJ2-1, with 10 bases lining up with TRBD1. Germline CDR1 reads SGHAT; CDR2 reads FQNNGV. The CDR3 length is 16 residues. With V trimmed by 5 bases and J by 2 bases, 6 bases remained unmatched. CDR3 DNA sequence: TGTGCCAGCAGCCGACAGGGGGCCACCCCCTACAATGAGCAGTTCTTC. This sequence encodes CASSRQGATPYNEQFF.

The rearrangement links TRBV14 to TRBJ2-7; no reliable D call. Deletions cut 0 bases from V and 2 bases from J, with 11 bases between. This CDR3 is built from 15 residues. Germline loops: CDR1 SGHDN, CDR2 FVKESK. CDR3 sequence: CASSQDRFRTYEQYF. The CDR3 DNA reads TGTGCCAGCAGCCAAGATCGATTCAGAACCTACGAGCAGTACTTC. Complete variable domain (other parts from reference TRBV14 and TRBJ2-7): EAGVTQFPSHSVIEKGQTVTLRCDPISGHDNLYWYRRVMGKEIKFLLHFVKESKQDESGMPNNRFLAERTGGTYSTLKVQPAELEDSGVYFCASSQDRFRTYEQYFGPGTRLTVT.

CDR3 DNA sequence: TGTGCCAGCAGTTTAATGGCAGGGAAGGATTACGAGCAGTACTTC. Amino acid sequence: CASSLMAGKDYEQYF. J is TRBJ2-7 and V is TRBV12-3 or TRBV12-4; the D gene is possibly TRBD1 (5 bases). With 2 bases removed from V and 4 bases from J, the gap between germline ends came to 15 bases. This CDR3 comprises 15 residues.

This clonotype turned up a few times. This may stem from a read error, because a much larger clone lies one nucleotide away. V and J are TRBV11-2 and TRBJ2-7; D ambiguous. Germline lookup yields CDR1 SGHAT and CDR2 FQNNGV. This CDR3 contains 12 residues. DNA for the CDR3: TGTGCCGGCAGCTCAACCTACTACGAGCAGTACTTC. Protein: CAGSSTYYEQYF. Using reference TRBV11-2 and TRBJ2-7 for the parts outside the CDR3, the full variable domain is EAGVAQSPRYKIIEKRQSVAFWCNPISGHATLYWYQQILGQGPKLLIQFQNNGVVDDSQLPKDRFSAERLKGVDSTLKIQPAKLEDSAVYLCAGSSTYYEQYFGPGTRLTVT.

This clonotype was observed a few times. The CDR3 is CATKSASGHFAEQYF. CDR3 nucleotides: TGTGCCACGAAATCCGCCTCGGGACACTTCGCCGAGCAGTACTTC. The chain uses TRBV6-5 and TRBJ2-7; D perhaps matches TRBD1 (6 bases). CDR1 and CDR2 (germline): MNHEY, SVGAGI. V shed 10 bases and J shed 6 bases, with 25 bases lying between them. There are 15 residues in the CDR3.

This sequence joins TRBV2 and TRBJ2-1, with 11 bases fitting TRBD2. The CDR3 has 14 residues. The J segment lost 5 bases and the V segment lost 8 bases, leaving 5 bases of the junction unmatched. Germline-derived CDR1 and CDR2 are SNHLY and FYNNEI. In DNA, the CDR3 is TGTGCCAGCCTATTTAGCGGGAGGGACAATGAGCAGTTCTTC. Amino acids: CASLFSGRDNEQFF. Combining the CDR3 with reference TRBV2 and TRBJ2-1 gives the whole variable domain EPEVTQTPSHQVTQMGQEVILRCVPISNHLYFYWYRQILGQKVEFLVSFYNNEISEKSEIFDDQFSVERPDGSNFTLKIRSTKLEDSAMYFCASLFSGRDNEQFFGPGTRLTVL.

A note on this clonotype: A much more abundant neighbour one base away suggests this may be a read error. This sequence joins TRBV29-1 and TRBJ2-1, with 7 bases lining up with TRBD2. J lost 10 bases, V lost 7 bases, and 4 bases had no gene match. This CDR3 contains 10 residues. Germline V gene data show CDR1 as SQVTM and CDR2 as ANQGSEA. Here the CDR3 DNA reads TGCAGCGATAGTAGCGGGGAGCAGTTCTTC. Translating gives CSDSSGEQFF.

With regard to this clonotype: Given the absence of the conserved phenylalanine or tryptophan at the CDR3 end, a read error is likely. V gene TRBV11-2 combines with J gene TRBJ2-1; 14 nucleotides agree with TRBD2. Germline CDR1 and CDR2: SGHAT and FQNNGV. The CDR3 loop spans 15 amino acids. CDR3: CARSPGTSGRGEQFS. The CDR3 DNA is TGTGCCCGCAGCCCAGGGACTAGCGGGAGAGGTGAGCAGTTCTCC.

The chain links TRBV6-6 to TRBJ1-4; D is unresolved. The CDR3 consists of 14 residues. Deletions cut 3 bases from V and 8 bases from J, with 13 bases between. Germline-derived CDR1 and CDR2 are MNHNY and SVGAGI (reference sequence). The DNA for the CDR3 is TGTGCCAGCAGTTATCGGACGTCGGGGGAAAAACTGTTTTTT. Its translation is CASSYRTSGEKLFF.

The CDR3 DNA follows: TGTGCCAGCAGAGGCACCGGGACAAAAAATGAGCAGTTCTTC. Its protein is CASRGTGTKNEQFF. The rearrangement joins TRBV5-8 to TRBJ2-1; tentative D call: TRBD1 (6 bases). Trimming cost V 5 bases and J 7 bases, with 16 bases left between them. From germline, CDR1 is SGHTS and CDR2 YDEGEE. This CDR3 is 14 amino acids long.

The genes are TRBV6-1 and TRBJ1-5; 9 bases match TRBD1. J lost 2 bases, V lost 9 bases, and 5 bases had no gene match. The CDR3 has 14 residues. CDR1 and CDR2 (germline): MNHNS, SASEGT. DNA of the CDR3: TGTGCCAGTATGGACAGGGGACGCAATCAGCCCCAGCATTTT. Its translation: CASMDRGRNQPQHF.